This T cell receptor beta chain originates from a study of blood T cell repertoires in COVID-19. At the level of the study: Samples taken during acute and convalescent COVID-19 were collected in the United States, Italy and Spain. The cDNA or gDNA used as material had been derived from T cells, B-cell-depleted T cells, or PBMCs.

As originally analysed: The assay estimated nucleated cells by amplifying reference gene primers. Some clones are missing from TCRdb's copy, which holds only in-frame ones; the method was immunoSEQ multiplex PCR. Clone size and V and J calls were adopted from that table, with D and trimming inferred from the DNA. The profile covers 85,000 to 130,000 clones, with 85% to 90% appearing a single time and approximately 5% taken by the ten largest. V lost 6 bases and J lost 8, with 16 bases in between. Germline CDR1 reads LNHDA; CDR2 reads SQIVND (reference sequence). The CDR3 length is 14 residues. Sequenced material: peripheral blood. The rearrangement joins TRBV19 to TRBJ1-4; no definite D call. The clonotype comes from a human donor in a cohort sampled during active COVID-19. DNA for the CDR3: TGTGCCAGTAGCATGGGAGCAAAAGGGGAAAAACTGTTTTTT. It yields the protein CASSMGAKGEKLFF.